This TCR beta chain derives from a study of T cell changes during pregnancy in multiple sclerosis. The CDR3 extends over 13 amino acids. Trimming removed 0 bases at V and 3 bases at J, with 6 bases between. CDR1 and CDR2 from the germline V gene are MNHEY and SMNVEV (reference sequence). Produced via immunoSEQ multiplex PCR; TCRdb's table is partial and in-frame only. The sample carries some 100,000 clones, roughly 90% recorded once. This specimen consisted of peripheral blood, obtained after pregnancy. The clonotype comes from a female donor with multiple sclerosis, enrolled in a pregnancy study. V is TRBV27 and J is TRBJ2-7, with D uncertain. The CDR3: CASSLSAYYEQYF. Here the CDR3 DNA reads TGTGCCAGCAGTTTATCGGCTTACTACGAGCAGTACTTC.